The source of this T cell receptor beta chain is a study of CD8+ T cells in alopecia areata. Extracted from the samples, RNA was reverse transcribed into cDNA to serve as the sequencing template. Sequenced by immunoSEQ multiplex PCR; TCRdb stores in-frame clones only, minus some. The data contain more than 100,000 clones, over 75% of them singletons. Treatment given: oral pan-JAK inhibitor, 5-10 mg twice daily. Researchers took lesional scalp punch biopsies and peripheral blood from people who were alopecia areata patients. In this sample, this clone turned up once. Trimming removed 5 bases from V and 2 bases from J; junction bases left unmatched: 6. CDR3 size: 15 residues. The germline V gene encodes CDR1 SGHVS and CDR2 FQNEAQ.

The sample was CD8+ T cells sorted from blood, taken between weeks 30 and 35, from a patient treated with tofacitinib. The V and J genes are TRBV7-8 and TRBJ2-1, with 7 bases matching TRBD2. This sequence was found in a human donor with alopecia areata. CDR3 bases: TGTGCCAGCAGCCCCTTAGCGGGTCCCTACAATGAGCAGTTCTTC. Amino acids: CASSPLAGPYNEQFF.